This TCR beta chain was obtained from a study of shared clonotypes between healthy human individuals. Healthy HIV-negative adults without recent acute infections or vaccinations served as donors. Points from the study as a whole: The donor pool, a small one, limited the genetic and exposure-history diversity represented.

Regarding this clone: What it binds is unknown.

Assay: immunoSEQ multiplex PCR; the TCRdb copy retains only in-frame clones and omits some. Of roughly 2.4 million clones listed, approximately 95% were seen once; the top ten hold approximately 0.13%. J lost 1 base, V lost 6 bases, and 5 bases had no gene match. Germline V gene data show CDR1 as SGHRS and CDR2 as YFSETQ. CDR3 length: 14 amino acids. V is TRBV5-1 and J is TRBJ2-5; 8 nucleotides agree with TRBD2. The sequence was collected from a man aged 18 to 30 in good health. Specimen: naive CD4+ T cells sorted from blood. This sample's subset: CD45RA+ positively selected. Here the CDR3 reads CASTSGGPQETQYF. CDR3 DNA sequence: TGCGCCAGCACTTCGGGAGGGCCCCAAGAGACCCAGTACTTC.